A selection of T cell receptor beta chains follows, all from one sample in a study of T cell clones after liver transplantation. Profiling relied on immunoSEQ multiplex PCR, and the TCRdb table lists in-frame clones only, not all of them. The sample yields 20,000 to 25,000 clones, about four fifths seen once. Sequenced here: CD8+ T cells from blood, sampled around 4.5 years after liver transplant. The receptors stem from a human patient who received a liver transplant. A share of the T cells may be of graft donor origin. Both conserved end residues are part of each CDR3. The order of the fields is J gene, V gene, D gene, clone size, CDR3 protein, CDR3 DNA. The D gene is left open where the match is weak. Clone size is not always given. Where it is, it says once, few, many or a class for expanded clones.

J: TRBJ1-2; V: TRBV11-2; D: -; size: -; CDR3: CASSLGPPGPDNYGYTF; DNA: TGTGCCAGCAGCTTAGGGCCCCCGGGGCCTGATAACTATGGCTACACCTTC
J: TRBJ2-7; V: TRBV15; D: -; size: -; CDR3: CATSREKGQTYEQYF; DNA: TGTGCCACCAGCAGAGAGAAAGGTCAAACCTACGAGCAGTACTTC
J: TRBJ2-4; V: TRBV28; D: -; size: -; CDR3: CASSPTYTVYGAKNIQYF; DNA: TGTGCCAGCAGTCCCACCTACACGGTGTATGGAGCCAAAAACATTCAGTACTTC
J: TRBJ2-7; V: TRBV5-6; D: -; size: -; CDR3: CASSLGQIYEQYF; DNA: TGTGCCAGCAGCTTAGGGCAGATTTACGAGCAGTACTTC
J: TRBJ1-5; V: TRBV27; D: -; size: -; CDR3: CASSLSSNQPQHF; DNA: TGTGCCAGCAGCCTCTCAAGCAATCAGCCCCAGCATTTT
J: TRBJ2-7; V: TRBV9; D: TRBD1; size: -; CDR3: CASSVVYGQGGSYEQYF; DNA: TGTGCCAGCAGCGTAGTTTATGGACAGGGTGGCTCCTACGAGCAGTACTTC
J: TRBJ2-3; V: TRBV11-3; D: -; size: -; CDR3: CASSVGDTQYF; DNA: TGTGCCAGCAGTGTCGGGGACACGCAGTATTTT
J: TRBJ1-5; V: TRBV28; D: -; size: -; CDR3: CASSLVPGYSNQPQHF; DNA: TGTGCCAGCAGTTTAGTACCAGGTTATAGCAATCAGCCCCAGCATTTT
J: TRBJ1-1; V: TRBV4-1; D: -; size: -; CDR3: CASSQAALGRRNTEAFF; DNA: TGCGCCAGCAGCCAAGCGGCTCTGGGCCGACGGAACACTGAAGCTTTCTTT
J: TRBJ2-2; V: TRBV7-6; D: -; size: once; CDR3: CASSLDSNTGELFF; DNA: TGTGCCAGCAGCTTGGACTCGAACACCGGGGAGCTGTTTTTT
J: TRBJ1-1; V: TRBV6-5; D: TRBD1; size: -; CDR3: CASSRLTGAPEAFF; DNA: TGTGCCAGCAGTCGGTTGACAGGGGCTCCTGAAGCTTTCTTT
J: TRBJ2-7; V: TRBV7-9; D: -; size: few; CDR3: CASSLGGRESDEQYF; DNA: TGTGCCAGCAGCTTAGGGGGACGGGAGAGCGACGAGCAGTACTTC
J: TRBJ2-7; V: TRBV6-5; D: -; size: -; CDR3: CASSYAASSYEQYF; DNA: TGTGCCAGCAGTTACGCGGCCAGCTCCTACGAGCAGTACTTC
J: TRBJ2-7; V: TRBV4-1; D: TRBD2; size: few; CDR3: CASSQDTSGGYEQYF; DNA: TGCGCCAGCAGCCAAGATACTAGCGGGGGTTACGAGCAGTACTTC
J: TRBJ1-1; V: TRBV2; D: -; size: few; CDR3: CASSDVTAGWNTEAFF; DNA: TGTGCCAGCAGTGACGTTACAGCAGGGTGGAATACTGAAGCTTTCTTT
J: TRBJ2-7; V: TRBV7-9; D: -; size: -; CDR3: CASSKPLGVAEQYF; DNA: TGTGCCAGCAGCAAACCGCTGGGGGTCGCCGAGCAGTACTTC
J: TRBJ1-2; V: TRBV6-5; D: -; size: -; CDR3: CASSPRPDGYTF; DNA: TGTGCCAGCAGTCCGCGGCCGGATGGCTACACCTTC
J: TRBJ2-3; V: TRBV7-9; D: TRBD2; size: -; CDR3: CASSLATSGGAGTDTQYF; DNA: TGTGCCAGCAGCTTAGCGACTAGCGGGGGGGCCGGCACAGATACGCAGTATTTT
J: TRBJ1-3; V: TRBV7-2; D: -; size: -; CDR3: CASSLVGAAGNTIYF; DNA: TGTGCCAGCAGCTTAGTGGGGGCTGCTGGAAACACCATATATTTT
J: TRBJ2-1; V: TRBV27; D: TRBD2; size: once; CDR3: CASSLSGGGASYNEQFF; DNA: TGTGCCAGCAGTTTATCGGGCGGGGGGGCTTCCTACAATGAGCAGTTCTTC
J: TRBJ1-1; V: TRBV7-2; D: -; size: -; CDR3: CASSYLRTNTEAFF; DNA: TGTGCCAGCAGCTACCTACGGACGAACACTGAAGCTTTCTTT
J: TRBJ2-2; V: TRBV19; D: -; size: -; CDR3: CATLANTGELFF; DNA: TGTGCCACTCTAGCGAACACCGGGGAGCTGTTTTTT
J: TRBJ1-3; V: TRBV18; D: -; size: -; CDR3: CASSPGSSIGNTIYF; DNA: TGTGCCAGCTCGCCCGGGAGCAGTATAGGAAACACCATATATTTT
J: TRBJ1-2; V: TRBV7-4; D: -; size: once; CDR3: CAGSLTVYGYTF; DNA: TGTGCCGGCAGTTTGACAGTCTATGGCTACACCTTC
J: TRBJ2-7; V: TRBV5-1; D: TRBD1; size: -; CDR3: CASSLGTGGLDEQYF; DNA: TGCGCCAGCAGCTTGGGGACAGGGGGTCTGGACGAGCAGTACTTC
J: TRBJ1-1; V: TRBV19; D: -; size: -; CDR3: CASSMLPGSDTEAFF; DNA: TGTGCCAGTAGTATGCTTCCGGGTTCGGACACTGAAGCTTTCTTT
J: TRBJ2-7; V: TRBV30; D: TRBD2; size: -; CDR3: CAWSTTGTSGVGQYF; DNA: TGTGCCTGGAGTACTACCGGGACTAGCGGAGTAGGGCAGTACTTC
J: TRBJ2-1; V: TRBV7-7; D: -; size: -; CDR3: CASSLSMYNEQFF; DNA: TGTGCTAGCAGCTTGTCTATGTACAATGAGCAGTTCTTC
J: TRBJ2-3; V: TRBV7-9; D: TRBD2; size: -; CDR3: CASSLRLSGDPDTQYF; DNA: TGTGCCAGCAGCTTAAGATTAAGCGGGGATCCAGATACGCAGTATTTT
J: TRBJ2-3; V: TRBV5-1; D: -; size: -; CDR3: CASSFLGDTQYF; DNA: TGCGCCAGCAGCTTTTTGGGAGATACGCAGTATTTT
J: TRBJ2-2; V: TRBV4-1; D: -; size: -; CDR3: CASSLLTGNTGELFF; DNA: TGCGCCAGCAGCCTCCTGACAGGGAACACCGGGGAGCTGTTTTTT
J: TRBJ2-3; V: TRBV6-6; D: TRBD1; size: once; CDR3: CASSLTGDGTDTQYF; DNA: TGTGCCAGCAGTTTAACAGGGGATGGCACAGATACGCAGTATTTT
J: TRBJ2-3; V: TRBV13; D: -; size: -; CDR3: CASSFNADTQYF; DNA: TGTGCCAGCAGCTTTAACGCAGATACGCAGTATTTT
J: TRBJ1-5; V: TRBV5-5; D: -; size: -; CDR3: CASSLGQAPASNQPQHF; DNA: TGTGCCAGCAGCTTGGGACAGGCACCCGCAAGCAATCAGCCCCAGCATTTT
J: TRBJ2-7; V: TRBV14; D: -; size: few; CDR3: CASSPLGYEQYF; DNA: TGTGCCAGCAGCCCCTTGGGTTACGAGCAGTACTTC
J: TRBJ1-2; V: TRBV5-1; D: -; size: -; CDR3: CASSSGVYGYTF; DNA: TGCGCCAGCAGCTCAGGGGTATATGGCTACACCTTC
J: TRBJ2-1; V: TRBV10-3; D: -; size: -; CDR3: CAISESTPYNEQFF; DNA: TGTGCCATCAGTGAGTCGACCCCGTACAATGAGCAGTTCTTC
J: TRBJ2-3; V: TRBV28; D: TRBD2; size: -; CDR3: CASSLPQRGGPRTDTQYF; DNA: TGTGCCAGCAGTTTACCCCAGCGGGGGGGCCCCCGCACAGATACGCAGTATTTT
J: TRBJ1-3; V: TRBV4-1; D: -; size: -; CDR3: CASSPRPPGNTIYF; DNA: TGCGCCAGCAGCCCCCGACCACCCGGAAACACCATATATTTT
J: TRBJ1-2; V: TRBV30; D: -; size: -; CDR3: CAWSDTTNYGYTF; DNA: TGTGCCTGGAGTGATACCACCAACTATGGCTACACCTTC
J: TRBJ2-1; V: TRBV9; D: -; size: -; CDR3: CASSVGGSYNEQFF; DNA: TGTGCCAGCAGCGTAGGGGGCAGCTACAATGAGCAGTTCTTC
J: TRBJ1-1; V: TRBV2; D: TRBD1; size: -; CDR3: CASRQTGGYTEAFF; DNA: TGTGCCAGCAGACAGACAGGGGGGTACACTGAAGCTTTCTTT
J: TRBJ2-3; V: TRBV27; D: -; size: few; CDR3: CASSLLGQGDTQYF; DNA: TGTGCCAGCAGTTTATTAGGCCAGGGAGATACGCAGTATTTT
J: TRBJ1-1; V: TRBV7-9; D: -; size: medium-sized; CDR3: CASSSIRAFDAFF; DNA: TGTGCCAGCAGCTCAATCCGGGCCTTTGACGCTTTCTTT
J: TRBJ1-4; V: TRBV4-1; D: TRBD1; size: -; CDR3: CASRGQGQLFF; DNA: TGCGCCAGCAGAGGACAGGGACAACTGTTTTTT
J: TRBJ1-5; V: TRBV6-1; D: -; size: -; CDR3: CASSEALWADQPQHF; DNA: TGTGCCAGCAGTGAAGCGCTTTGGGCTGATCAGCCCCAGCATTTT
J: TRBJ1-1; V: TRBV27; D: -; size: -; CDR3: CASKVMEDSLGEAFF; DNA: TGTGCCAGCAAAGTCATGGAAGATTCCTTAGGGGAAGCTTTCTTT
J: TRBJ1-5; V: TRBV28; D: TRBD1; size: -; CDR3: CASSLSDRGLQPQHF; DNA: TGTGCCAGCAGTTTATCGGACAGGGGGCTTCAGCCCCAGCATTTT
J: TRBJ2-3; V: TRBV11-2; D: -; size: once; CDR3: CASSLSPGREQVPDTQYF; DNA: TGTGCCAGCAGCCTATCCCCTGGCAGGGAGCAGGTACCAGATACGCAGTATTTT
J: TRBJ1-5; V: TRBV27; D: -; size: once; CDR3: CASYIFPQHF; DNA: TGTGCCAGCTATATTTTTCCCCAGCATTTT
J: TRBJ2-1; V: TRBV28; D: -; size: -; CDR3: CASSLAGSRNNEQFF; DNA: TGTGCCAGCAGTCTGGCAGGGAGTCGGAACAATGAGCAGTTCTTC
J: TRBJ2-1; V: TRBV19; D: TRBD2; size: -; CDR3: CASSPGLAGGNEQFF; DNA: TGTGCCAGTAGTCCAGGACTAGCGGGGGGGAATGAGCAGTTCTTC
J: TRBJ1-2; V: TRBV27; D: -; size: few; CDR3: CASSPPGRNYGYTF; DNA: TGTGCCAGCAGCCCCCCGGGACGGAACTATGGCTACACCTTC
J: TRBJ2-3; V: TRBV9; D: TRBD2; size: -; CDR3: CASSVGLAGETDTQYF; DNA: TGTGCCAGCAGCGTAGGACTAGCGGGGGAGACAGATACGCAGTATTTT
J: TRBJ1-1; V: TRBV4-2; D: -; size: -; CDR3: CASSHPGDAEAFF; DNA: TGTGCCAGCAGCCACCCCGGGGACGCTGAAGCTTTCTTT
J: TRBJ2-1; V: TRBV10-2; D: -; size: -; CDR3: CASSETGAPNYNEQFF; DNA: TGCGCCAGCAGTGAGACTGGAGCGCCCAACTACAATGAGCAGTTCTTC
J: TRBJ2-1; V: TRBV5-5; D: TRBD1; size: -; CDR3: CASSRSGGVLNEQFF; DNA: TGTGCCAGCAGCCGGTCAGGGGGCGTGTTGAATGAGCAGTTCTTC
J: TRBJ1-1; V: TRBV25-1; D: -; size: -; CDR3: CASSSLYTDENTEAFF; DNA: TGTGCCAGCAGTTCCCTTTACACGGATGAGAACACTGAAGCTTTCTTT
J: TRBJ1-6; V: TRBV27; D: -; size: once; CDR3: CASSLVGVGSPLHF; DNA: TGTGCCAGCAGTTTAGTAGGGGTTGGTTCACCCCTCCACTTT